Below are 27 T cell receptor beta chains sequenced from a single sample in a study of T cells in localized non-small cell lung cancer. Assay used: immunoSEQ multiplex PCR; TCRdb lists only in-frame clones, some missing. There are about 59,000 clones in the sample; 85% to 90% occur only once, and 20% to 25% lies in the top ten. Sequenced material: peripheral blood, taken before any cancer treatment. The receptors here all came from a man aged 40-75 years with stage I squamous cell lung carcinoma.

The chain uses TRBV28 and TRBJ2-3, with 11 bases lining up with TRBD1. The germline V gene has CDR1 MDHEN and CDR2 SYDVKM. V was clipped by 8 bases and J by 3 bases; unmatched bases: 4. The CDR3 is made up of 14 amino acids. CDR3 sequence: CASHGQGATDTQYF. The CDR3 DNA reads TGTGCCAGCCATGGACAGGGGGCAACAGATACGCAGTATTTT.

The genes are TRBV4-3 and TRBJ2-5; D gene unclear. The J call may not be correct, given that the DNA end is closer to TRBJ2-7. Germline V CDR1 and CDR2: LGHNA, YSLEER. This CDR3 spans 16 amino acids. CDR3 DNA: TGCGCCAGCAGCCCACGTACGGGCCTCTCGAACTACGAGCAGTACTTC. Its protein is CASSPRTGLSNYEQYF.

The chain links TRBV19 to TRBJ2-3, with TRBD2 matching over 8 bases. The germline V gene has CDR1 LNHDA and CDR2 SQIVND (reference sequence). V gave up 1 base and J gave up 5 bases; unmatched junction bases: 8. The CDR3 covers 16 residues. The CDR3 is CASSIGLAGAGDTQYF. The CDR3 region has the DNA TGTGCCAGTAGTATAGGGCTAGCGGGCGCGGGAGATACGCAGTATTTT.

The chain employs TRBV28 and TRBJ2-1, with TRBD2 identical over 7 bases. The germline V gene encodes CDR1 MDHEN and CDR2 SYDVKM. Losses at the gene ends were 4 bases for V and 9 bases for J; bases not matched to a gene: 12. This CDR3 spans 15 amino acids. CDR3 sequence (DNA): TGTGCCAGCAGTTCTGGGGGGGTGGACAATGGTGAGCAGTTCTTC. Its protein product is CASSSGGVDNGEQFF.

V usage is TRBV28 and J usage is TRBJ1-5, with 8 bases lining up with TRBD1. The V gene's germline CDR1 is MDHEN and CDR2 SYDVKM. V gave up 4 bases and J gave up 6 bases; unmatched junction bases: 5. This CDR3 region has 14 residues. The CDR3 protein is CASSSGGASQPQHF. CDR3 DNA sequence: TGTGCCAGCAGTTCAGGGGGCGCGAGTCAGCCCCAGCATTTT.

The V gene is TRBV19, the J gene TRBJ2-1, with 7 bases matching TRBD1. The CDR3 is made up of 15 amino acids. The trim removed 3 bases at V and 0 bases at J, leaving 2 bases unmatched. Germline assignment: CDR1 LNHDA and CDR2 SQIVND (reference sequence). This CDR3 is CASSMGQSSYNEQFF. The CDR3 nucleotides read TGTGCCAGTAGTATGGGACAGAGCTCCTACAATGAGCAGTTCTTC.

The DNA of the CDR3 is TGTGCCAGCAGTTATTCCACGGGACGGATCTACGAGCAGTACTTC. Encoded protein: CASSYSTGRIYEQYF. V is TRBV6-5 and J is TRBJ2-7, with D possibly called TRBD1 or TRBD2 (5 bases each). This CDR3 region has 15 residues. Germline-derived CDR1 and CDR2 are MNHEY and SVGAGI. V was shortened by 3 bases and J by 3 bases, with 15 bases between the two germline ends.

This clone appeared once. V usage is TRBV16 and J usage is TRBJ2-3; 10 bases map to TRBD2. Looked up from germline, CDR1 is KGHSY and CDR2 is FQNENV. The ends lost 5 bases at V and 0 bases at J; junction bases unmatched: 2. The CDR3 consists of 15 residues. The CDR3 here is CASSFSGRSTDTQYF. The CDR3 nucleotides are TGTGCCAGCAGCTTTAGCGGGAGGAGCACAGATACGCAGTATTTT. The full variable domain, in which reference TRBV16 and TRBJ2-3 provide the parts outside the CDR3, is GEEVAQTPKHLVRGEGQKAKLYCAPIKGHSYVFWYQQVLKNEFKFLISFQNENVFDETGMPKERFSAKCLPNSPCSLEIQATKLEDSAVYFCASSFSGRSTDTQYFGPGTRLTVL.

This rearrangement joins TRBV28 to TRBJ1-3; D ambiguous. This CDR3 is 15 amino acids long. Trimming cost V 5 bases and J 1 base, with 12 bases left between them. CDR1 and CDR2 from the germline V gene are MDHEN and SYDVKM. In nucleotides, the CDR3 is TGTGCCAGCAGTCCCGGCCGAGCTTCTGGAAACACCATATATTTT. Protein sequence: CASSPGRASGNTIYF.

The CDR3 here is CASSLEGYYGYTF. The CDR3 DNA is TGTGCCAGCAGCTTAGAGGGGTACTATGGCTACACCTTC. The V call is TRBV7-9, the J call TRBJ1-2; D possibly corresponds to TRBD1 (5 bases). Trimming stripped 1 base from V and 3 bases from J, with 6 bases between. From germline, CDR1 is SEHNR and CDR2 FQNEAQ (reference sequence). The CDR3 runs 13 residues.

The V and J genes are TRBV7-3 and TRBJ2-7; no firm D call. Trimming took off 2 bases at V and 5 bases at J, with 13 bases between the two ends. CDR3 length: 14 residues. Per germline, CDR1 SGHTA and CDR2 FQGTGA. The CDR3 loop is CASSLAALGHEQYF. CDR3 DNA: TGTGCCAGCAGCTTAGCCGCCCTTGGACACGAGCAGTACTTC.

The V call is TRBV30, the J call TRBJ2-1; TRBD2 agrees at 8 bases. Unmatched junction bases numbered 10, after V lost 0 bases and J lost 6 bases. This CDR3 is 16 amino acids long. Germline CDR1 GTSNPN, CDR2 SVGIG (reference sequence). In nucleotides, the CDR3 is TGTGCCTGGAGTGTAGTGGTCGGGAGGGCCTCCAATGAGCAGTTCTTC. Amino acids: CAWSVVVGRASNEQFF.

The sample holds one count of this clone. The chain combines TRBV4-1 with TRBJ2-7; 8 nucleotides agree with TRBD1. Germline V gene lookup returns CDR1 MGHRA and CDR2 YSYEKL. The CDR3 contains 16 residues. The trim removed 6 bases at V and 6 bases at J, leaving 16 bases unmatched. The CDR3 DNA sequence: TGCGCCAGCAGTCAACTCAAAACCGGGACAGGTGGCGAGCAGTACTTC. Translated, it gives CASSQLKTGTGGEQYF.

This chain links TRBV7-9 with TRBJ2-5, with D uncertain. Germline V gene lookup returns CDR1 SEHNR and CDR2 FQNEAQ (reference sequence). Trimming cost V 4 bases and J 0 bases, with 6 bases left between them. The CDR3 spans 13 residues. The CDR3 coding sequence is TGTGCCAGCAGCTATGGGAACCAAGAGACCCAGTACTTC. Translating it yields CASSYGNQETQYF.

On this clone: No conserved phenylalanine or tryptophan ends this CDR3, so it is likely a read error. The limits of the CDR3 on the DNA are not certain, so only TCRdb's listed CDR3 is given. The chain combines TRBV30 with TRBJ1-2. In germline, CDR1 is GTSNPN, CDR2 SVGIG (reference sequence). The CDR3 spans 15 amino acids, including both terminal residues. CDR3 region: CAWHEKRYRDLWLHL.

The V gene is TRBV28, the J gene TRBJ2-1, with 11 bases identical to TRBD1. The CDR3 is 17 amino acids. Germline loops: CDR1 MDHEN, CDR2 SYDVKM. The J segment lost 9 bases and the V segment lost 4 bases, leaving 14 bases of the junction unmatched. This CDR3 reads CASSSTVGTGGGGEQFF. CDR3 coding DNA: TGTGCCAGCAGTTCTACCGTCGGGACAGGGGGGGGAGGTGAGCAGTTCTTC.

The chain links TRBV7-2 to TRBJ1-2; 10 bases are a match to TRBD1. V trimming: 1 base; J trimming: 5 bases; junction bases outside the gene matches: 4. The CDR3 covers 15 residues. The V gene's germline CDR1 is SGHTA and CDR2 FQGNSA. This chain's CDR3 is CASSLGGQGLYGYTF. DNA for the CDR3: TGTGCCAGCAGCTTAGGGGGACAGGGGCTTTATGGCTACACCTTC.

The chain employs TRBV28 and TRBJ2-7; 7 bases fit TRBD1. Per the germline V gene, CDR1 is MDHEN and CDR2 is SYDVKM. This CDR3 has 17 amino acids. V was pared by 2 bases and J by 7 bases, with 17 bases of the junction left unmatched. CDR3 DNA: TGTGCCAGCAGTTTAAACGATTGGGGACAGATTTTTCAGGAGCAGTACTTC. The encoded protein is CASSLNDWGQIFQEQYF.

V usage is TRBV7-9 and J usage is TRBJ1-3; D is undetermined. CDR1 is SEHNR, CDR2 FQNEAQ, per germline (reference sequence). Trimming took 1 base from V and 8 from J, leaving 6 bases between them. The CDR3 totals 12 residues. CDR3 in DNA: TGTGCCAGCAGCTTAGGACCGGACACCATATATTTT. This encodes CASSLGPDTIYF.

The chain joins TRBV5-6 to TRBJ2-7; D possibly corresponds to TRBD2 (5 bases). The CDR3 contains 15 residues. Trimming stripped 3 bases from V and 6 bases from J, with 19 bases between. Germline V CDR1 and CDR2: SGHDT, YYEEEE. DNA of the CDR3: TGTGCCAGCAGCTGGTGGGGAGCCCGGACGGGCGAGCAGTACTTC. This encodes CASSWWGARTGEQYF.

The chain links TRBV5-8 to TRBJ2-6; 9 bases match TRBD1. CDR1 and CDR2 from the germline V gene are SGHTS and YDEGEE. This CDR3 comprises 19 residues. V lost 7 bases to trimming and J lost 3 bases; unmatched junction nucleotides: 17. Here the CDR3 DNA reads TGTGCCAGCGGGACGGGGGACAGGGTCCCATATCGTGGGGCCAACGTCCTGACTTTC. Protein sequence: CASGTGDRVPYRGANVLTF.

CDR3 region: CASSMNGRNTGELFF. CDR3 DNA: TGTGCCAGTAGTATGAACGGAAGGAACACCGGGGAGCTGTTTTTT. The gene calls are TRBV19 and TRBJ2-2, with D unresolved. Trimming pared 3 bases from V and 1 base from J, leaving 9 bases between. CDR3 size: 15 residues. Germline V CDR1 and CDR2: LNHDA, SQIVND (reference sequence). The whole variable domain, filled in from reference TRBV19 and TRBJ2-2, reads DGGITQSPKYLFRKEGQNVTLSCEQNLNHDAMYWYRQDPGQGLRLIYYSQIVNDFQKGDIAEGYSVSREKKESFPLTVTSAQKNPTAFYLCASSMNGRNTGELFFGEGSRLTVL.

CDR3 in amino acids: CASSSGRGSEQYF. In nucleotides, the CDR3 is TGTGCCAGTAGTTCTGGCCGGGGGAGTGAGCAGTACTTC. V usage is TRBV19 and J usage is TRBJ2-7, with D tentatively TRBD2 (6 bases). The germline V and J ends were trimmed by 5 bases and 7 bases, with 15 bases remaining between them. CDR1 LNHDA and CDR2 SQIVND come from the germline V gene (reference sequence). The CDR3 has 13 residues.

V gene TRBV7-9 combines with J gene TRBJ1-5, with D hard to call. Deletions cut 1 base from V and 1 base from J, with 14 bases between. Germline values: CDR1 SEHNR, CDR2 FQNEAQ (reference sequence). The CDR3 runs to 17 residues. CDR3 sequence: CASSLGTDTRSNQPQHF. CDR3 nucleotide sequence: TGTGCCAGCAGCTTAGGGACCGACACGCGGAGCAATCAGCCCCAGCATTTT.

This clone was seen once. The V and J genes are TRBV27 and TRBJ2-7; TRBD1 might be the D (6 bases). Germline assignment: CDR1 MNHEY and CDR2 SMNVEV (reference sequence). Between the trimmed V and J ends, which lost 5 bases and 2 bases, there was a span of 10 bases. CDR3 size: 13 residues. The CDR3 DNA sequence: TGTGCCAGCAGTGCAGGGGCAACCTACGAGCAGTACTTC. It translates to CASSAGATYEQYF.

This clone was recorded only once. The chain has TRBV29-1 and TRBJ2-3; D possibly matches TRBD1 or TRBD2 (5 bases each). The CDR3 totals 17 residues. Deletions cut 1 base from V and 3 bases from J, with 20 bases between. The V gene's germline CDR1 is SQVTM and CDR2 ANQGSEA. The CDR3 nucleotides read TGCAGCGTTGAAGGGGGTCAGTATTCGGGGCGGACAGATACGCAGTATTTT. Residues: CSVEGGQYSGRTDTQYF.

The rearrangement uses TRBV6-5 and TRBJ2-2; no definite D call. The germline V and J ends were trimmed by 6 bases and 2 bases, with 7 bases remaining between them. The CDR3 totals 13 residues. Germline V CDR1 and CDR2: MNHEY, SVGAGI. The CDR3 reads CASRSSNTGELFF. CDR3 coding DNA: TGTGCCAGCAGAAGTAGCAACACCGGGGAGCTGTTTTTT.